This TCR beta chain originates from a study of blood T cell repertoires in COVID-19. Study-wide background: COVID-19 samples collected from the United States, Italy and Spain covered acute and convalescent phases. In each case, the material was cDNA or gDNA derived from T cells, B-cell-depleted T cells, or PBMCs.

Per the authors' pipeline: Estimated nucleated cell counts came from reference gene primer amplification. This table comes from immunoSEQ multiplex PCR, and its TCRdb copy is limited to in-frame clones, with some not included. The DNA was the basis for D and trimming; V, J and clone size are from that table. This table holds 300,000 to 350,000 clones, 90% found once. The cohort comprised adults aged roughly 18 to 100 years residing in under 30 US areas. The germline gives CDR1 SGHNT, CDR2 YYREEE (reference sequence). Trimming at V came to 4 bases and at J to 3 bases, leaving 6 bases not matched to a gene. CDR3 size: 14 residues.

Sequencing was carried out using PBMCs or T cells enriched from blood (not recorded which). The source of this sequence is a woman in her thirties who had been exposed to COVID-19. The chain uses TRBV5-4 and TRBJ2-5; 7 bases align to TRBD1. The CDR3 DNA follows: TGTGCCAGCAGCGGCACCGGGACAGAAGAGACCCAGTACTTC. Its translation is CASSGTGTEETQYF.